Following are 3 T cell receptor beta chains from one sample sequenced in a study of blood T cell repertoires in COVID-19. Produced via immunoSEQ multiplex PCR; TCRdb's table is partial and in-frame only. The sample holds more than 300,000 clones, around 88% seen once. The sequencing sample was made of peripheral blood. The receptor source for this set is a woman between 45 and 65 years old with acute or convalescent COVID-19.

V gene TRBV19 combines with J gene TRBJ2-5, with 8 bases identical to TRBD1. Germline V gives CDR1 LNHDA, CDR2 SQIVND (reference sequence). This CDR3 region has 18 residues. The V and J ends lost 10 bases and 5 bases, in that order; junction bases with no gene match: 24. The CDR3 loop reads CATKAIGRPQGAGETQYF. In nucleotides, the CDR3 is TGTGCCACCAAAGCCATCGGACGTCCGCAGGGGGCGGGGGAGACCCAGTACTTC.

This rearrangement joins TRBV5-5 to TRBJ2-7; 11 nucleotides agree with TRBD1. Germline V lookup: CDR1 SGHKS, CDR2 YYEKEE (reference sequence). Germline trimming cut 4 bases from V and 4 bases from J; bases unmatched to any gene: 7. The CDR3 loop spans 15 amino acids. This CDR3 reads CASSLWGQGGYEQYF. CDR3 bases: TGTGCCAGCAGCCTTTGGGGACAGGGGGGGTACGAGCAGTACTTC.

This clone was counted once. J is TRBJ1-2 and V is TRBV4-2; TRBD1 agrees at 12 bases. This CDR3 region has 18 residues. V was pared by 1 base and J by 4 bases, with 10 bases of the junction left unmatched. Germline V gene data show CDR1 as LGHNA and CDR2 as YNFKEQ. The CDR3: CASSQAGQGALKVYGYTF. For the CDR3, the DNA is TGTGCCAGCAGCCAAGCGGGACAGGGGGCGCTTAAGGTCTATGGCTACACCTTC.